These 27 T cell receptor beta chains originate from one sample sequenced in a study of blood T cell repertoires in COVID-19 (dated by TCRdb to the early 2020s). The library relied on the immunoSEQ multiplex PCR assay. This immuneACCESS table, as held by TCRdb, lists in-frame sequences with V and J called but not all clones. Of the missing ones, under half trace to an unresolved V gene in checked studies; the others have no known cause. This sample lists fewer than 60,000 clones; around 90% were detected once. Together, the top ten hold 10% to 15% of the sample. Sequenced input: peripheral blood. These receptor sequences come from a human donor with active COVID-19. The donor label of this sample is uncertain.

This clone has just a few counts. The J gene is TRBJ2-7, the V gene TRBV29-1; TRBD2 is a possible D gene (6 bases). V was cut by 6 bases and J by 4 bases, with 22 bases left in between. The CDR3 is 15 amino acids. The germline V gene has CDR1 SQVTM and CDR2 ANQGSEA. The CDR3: CSVLKLAQRFYEQYF. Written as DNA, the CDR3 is TGCAGCGTCCTAAAACTAGCTCAACGGTTTTACGAGCAGTACTTC.

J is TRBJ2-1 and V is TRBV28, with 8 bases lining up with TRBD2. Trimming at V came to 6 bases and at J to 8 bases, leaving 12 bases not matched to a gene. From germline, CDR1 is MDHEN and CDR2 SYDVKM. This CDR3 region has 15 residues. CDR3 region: CASSWPGLGVDEQFF. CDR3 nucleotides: TGTGCCAGCAGCTGGCCGGGACTAGGAGTGGATGAGCAGTTCTTC.

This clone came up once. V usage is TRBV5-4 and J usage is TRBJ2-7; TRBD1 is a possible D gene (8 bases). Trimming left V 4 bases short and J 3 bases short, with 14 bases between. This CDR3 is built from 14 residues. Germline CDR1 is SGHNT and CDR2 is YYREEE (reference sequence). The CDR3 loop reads CASSPGGQGYEQYF. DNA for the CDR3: TGTGCCAGCAGCCCGGGAGGACAGGGCTACGAGCAGTACTTC.

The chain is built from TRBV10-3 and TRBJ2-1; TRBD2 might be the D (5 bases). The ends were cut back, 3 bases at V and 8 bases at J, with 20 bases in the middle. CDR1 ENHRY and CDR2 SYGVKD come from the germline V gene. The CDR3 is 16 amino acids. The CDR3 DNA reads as TGTGCCATCAGTGAAGATACCGAGCGGACCCGGGATGAGCAGTTCTTC. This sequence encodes CAISEDTERTRDEQFF.

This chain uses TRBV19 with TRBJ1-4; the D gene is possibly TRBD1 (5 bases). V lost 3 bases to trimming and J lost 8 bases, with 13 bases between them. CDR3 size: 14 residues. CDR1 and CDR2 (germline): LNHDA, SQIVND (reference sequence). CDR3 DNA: TGTGCCAGTAGTATTGGACATTTAGCCGAAAAACTGTTTTTT. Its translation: CASSIGHLAEKLFF.

The CDR3 loop is CASSTGGKGQPQHF. The DNA of the CDR3 is TGTGCCAGTAGTACCGGGGGGAAGGGGCAGCCCCAGCATTTT. The chain combines TRBV19 with TRBJ1-5; a possible D gene is TRBD1 (5 bases). This CDR3 has 14 residues. The V end was cut by 4 bases, the J end by 7 bases, with 14 bases between. The germline V gene encodes CDR1 LNHDA and CDR2 SQIVND (reference sequence).

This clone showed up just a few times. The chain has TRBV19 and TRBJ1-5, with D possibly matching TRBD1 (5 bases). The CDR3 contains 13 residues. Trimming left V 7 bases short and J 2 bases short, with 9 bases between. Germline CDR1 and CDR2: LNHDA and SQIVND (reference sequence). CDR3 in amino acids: CASNVRGNQPQHF. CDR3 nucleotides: TGTGCCAGTAATGTCAGGGGCAATCAGCCCCAGCATTTT. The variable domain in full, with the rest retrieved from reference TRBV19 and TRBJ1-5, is DGGITQSPKYLFRKEGQNVTLSCEQNLNHDAMYWYRQDPGQGLRLIYYSQIVNDFQKGDIAEGYSVSREKKESFPLTVTSAQKNPTAFYLCASNVRGNQPQHFGDGTRLSIL.

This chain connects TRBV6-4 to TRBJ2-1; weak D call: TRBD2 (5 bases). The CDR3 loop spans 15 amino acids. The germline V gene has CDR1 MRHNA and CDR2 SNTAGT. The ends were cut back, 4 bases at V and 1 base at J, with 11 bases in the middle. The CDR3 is CASSVMSGSYNEQFF. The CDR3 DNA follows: TGTGCCAGCAGTGTTATGAGCGGATCCTACAATGAGCAGTTCTTC.

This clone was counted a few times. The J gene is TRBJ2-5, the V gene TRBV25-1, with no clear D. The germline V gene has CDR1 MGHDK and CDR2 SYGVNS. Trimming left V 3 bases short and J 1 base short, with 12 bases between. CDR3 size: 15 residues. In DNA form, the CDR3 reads TGTGCCAGCAGTGATGGGCAGGCCTTCCAAGAGACCCAGTACTTC. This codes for CASSDGQAFQETQYF.

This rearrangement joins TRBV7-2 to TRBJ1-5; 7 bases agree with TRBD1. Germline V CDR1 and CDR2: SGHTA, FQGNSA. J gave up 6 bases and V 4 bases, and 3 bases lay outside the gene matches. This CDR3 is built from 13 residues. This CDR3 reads CASSYNRGQPQHF. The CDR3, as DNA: TGTGCCAGCAGCTACAACAGGGGTCAGCCCCAGCATTTT.

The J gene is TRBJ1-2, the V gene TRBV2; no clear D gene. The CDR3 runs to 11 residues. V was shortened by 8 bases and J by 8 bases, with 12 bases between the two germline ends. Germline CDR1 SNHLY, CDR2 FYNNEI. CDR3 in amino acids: CASGREWGYTF. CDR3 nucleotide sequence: TGTGCCAGCGGCCGGGAGTGGGGCTACACCTTC.

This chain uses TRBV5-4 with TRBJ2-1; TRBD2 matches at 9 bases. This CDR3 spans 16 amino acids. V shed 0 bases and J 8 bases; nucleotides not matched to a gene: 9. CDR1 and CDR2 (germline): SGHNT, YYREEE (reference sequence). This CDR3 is CASSLVGAGGLDEQFF. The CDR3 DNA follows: TGTGCCAGCAGCTTGGTTGGGGCGGGGGGGCTCGATGAGCAGTTCTTC.

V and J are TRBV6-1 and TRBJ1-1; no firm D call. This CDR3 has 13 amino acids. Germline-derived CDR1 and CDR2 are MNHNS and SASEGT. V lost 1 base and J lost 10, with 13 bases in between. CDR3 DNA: TGTGCCAGCAGTGAAGGATTTATCATCGGAGCTTTCTTT. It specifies CASSEGFIIGAFF.

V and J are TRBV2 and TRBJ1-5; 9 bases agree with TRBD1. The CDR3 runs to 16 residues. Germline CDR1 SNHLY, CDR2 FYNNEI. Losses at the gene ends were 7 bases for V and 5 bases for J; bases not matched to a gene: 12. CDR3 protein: CASNPTGTGPHQPQHF. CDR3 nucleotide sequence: TGTGCCAGCAACCCAACCGGGACAGGGCCCCATCAGCCCCAGCATTTT.

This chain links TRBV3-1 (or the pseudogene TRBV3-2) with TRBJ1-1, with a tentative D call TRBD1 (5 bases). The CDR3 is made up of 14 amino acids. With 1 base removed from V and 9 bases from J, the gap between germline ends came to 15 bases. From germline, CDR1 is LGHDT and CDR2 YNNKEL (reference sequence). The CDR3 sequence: CASSQVTGEAKAFF. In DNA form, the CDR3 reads TGTGCCAGCAGCCAAGTTACGGGGGAAGCAAAAGCTTTCTTT.

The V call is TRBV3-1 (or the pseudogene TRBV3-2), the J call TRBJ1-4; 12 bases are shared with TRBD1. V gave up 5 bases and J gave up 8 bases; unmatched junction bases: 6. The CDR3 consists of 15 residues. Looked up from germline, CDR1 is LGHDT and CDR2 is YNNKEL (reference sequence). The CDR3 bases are TGTGCCAGCAGCGACCCGGGACAGGGGGCCGAAAAACTGTTTTTT. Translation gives CASSDPGQGAEKLFF.

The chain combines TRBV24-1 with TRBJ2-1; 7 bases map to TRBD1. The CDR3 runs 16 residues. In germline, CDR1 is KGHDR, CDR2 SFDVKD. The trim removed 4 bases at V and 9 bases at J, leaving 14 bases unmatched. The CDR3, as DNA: TGTGCCACCAGTGAGTCATCGTCTGACAGGGAAGGTGAGCAGTTCTTC. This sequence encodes CATSESSSDREGEQFF.

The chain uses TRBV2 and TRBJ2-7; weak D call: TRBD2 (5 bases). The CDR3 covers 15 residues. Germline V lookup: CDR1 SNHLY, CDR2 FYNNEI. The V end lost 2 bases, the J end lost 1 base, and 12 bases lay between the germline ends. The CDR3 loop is CASSERGLISYEQYF. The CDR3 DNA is TGTGCCAGCAGTGAACGTGGACTCATTTCCTACGAGCAGTACTTC.

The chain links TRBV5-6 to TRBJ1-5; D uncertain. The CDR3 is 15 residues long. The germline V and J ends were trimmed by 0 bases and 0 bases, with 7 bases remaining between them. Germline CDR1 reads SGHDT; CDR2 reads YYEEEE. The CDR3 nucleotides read TGTGCCAGCAGCTTGGACACCCTTAGCAATCAGCCCCAGCATTTT. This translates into CASSLDTLSNQPQHF.

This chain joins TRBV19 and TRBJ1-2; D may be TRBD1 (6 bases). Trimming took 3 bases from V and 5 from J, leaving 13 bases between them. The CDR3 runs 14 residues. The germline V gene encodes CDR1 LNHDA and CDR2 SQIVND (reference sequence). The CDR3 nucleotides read TGTGCCAGTAGTATCCGGGGAACAGGGTATGGCTACACCTTC. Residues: CASSIRGTGYGYTF.

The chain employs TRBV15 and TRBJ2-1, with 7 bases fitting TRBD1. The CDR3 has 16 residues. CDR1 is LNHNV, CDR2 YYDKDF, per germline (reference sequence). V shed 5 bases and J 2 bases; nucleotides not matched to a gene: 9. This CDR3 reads CATSDRQGPPYNEQFF. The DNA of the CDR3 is TGTGCCACCAGCGACCGACAGGGACCCCCCTACAATGAGCAGTTCTTC.

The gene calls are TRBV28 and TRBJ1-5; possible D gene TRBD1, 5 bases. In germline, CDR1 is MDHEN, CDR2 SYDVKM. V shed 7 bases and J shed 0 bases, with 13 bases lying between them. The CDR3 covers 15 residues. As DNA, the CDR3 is TGTGCCAGCACCAAGGGAGGGGATAGCAATCAGCCCCAGCATTTT. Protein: CASTKGGDSNQPQHF.

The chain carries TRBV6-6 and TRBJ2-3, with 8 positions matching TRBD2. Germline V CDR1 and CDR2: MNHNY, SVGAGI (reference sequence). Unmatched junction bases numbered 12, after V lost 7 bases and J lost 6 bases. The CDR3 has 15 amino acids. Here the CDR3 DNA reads TGTGCCAGCATCAGAAGAGCGGGGGAGGGGGATACGCAGTATTTT. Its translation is CASIRRAGEGDTQYF.

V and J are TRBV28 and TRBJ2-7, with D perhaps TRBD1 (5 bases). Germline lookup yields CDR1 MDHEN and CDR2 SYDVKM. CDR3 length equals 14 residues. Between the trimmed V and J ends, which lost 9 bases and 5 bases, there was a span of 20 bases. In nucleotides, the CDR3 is TGTGCCAGGCTTCATACTAACAGGTTCCACGAGCAGTACTTC. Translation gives CARLHTNRFHEQYF.

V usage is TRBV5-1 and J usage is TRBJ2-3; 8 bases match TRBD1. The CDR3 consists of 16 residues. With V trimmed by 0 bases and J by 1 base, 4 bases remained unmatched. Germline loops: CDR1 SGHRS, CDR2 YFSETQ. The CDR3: CASSLGGTGGTDTQYF. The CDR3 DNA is TGCGCCAGCAGCTTGGGTGGGACAGGAGGCACAGATACGCAGTATTTT. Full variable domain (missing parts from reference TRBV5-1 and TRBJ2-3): KAGVTQTPRYLIKTRGQQVTLSCSPISGHRSVSWYQQTPGQGLQFLFEYFSETQRNKGNFPGRFSGRQFSNSRSEMNVSTLELGDSALYLCASSLGGTGGTDTQYFGPGTRLTVL.

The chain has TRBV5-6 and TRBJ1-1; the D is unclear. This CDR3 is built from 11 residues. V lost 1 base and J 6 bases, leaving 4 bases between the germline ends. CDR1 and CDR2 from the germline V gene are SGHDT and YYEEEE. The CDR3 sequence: CASSLRAEAFF. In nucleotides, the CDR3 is TGTGCCAGCAGCTTGCGGGCTGAAGCTTTCTTT.

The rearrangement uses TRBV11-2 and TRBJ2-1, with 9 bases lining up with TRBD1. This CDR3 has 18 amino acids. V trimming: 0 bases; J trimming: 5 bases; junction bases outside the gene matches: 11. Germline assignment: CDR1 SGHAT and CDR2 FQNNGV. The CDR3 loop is CASSLETGGFRSHNEQFF. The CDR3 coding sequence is TGTGCCAGCAGCTTAGAGACAGGGGGGTTCCGTTCCCACAATGAGCAGTTCTTC.